This is a list of T cell receptor beta chains from one sample in a study of blood T cell repertoires in COVID-19. The table came from immunoSEQ multiplex PCR; TCRdb's copy has only in-frame clones and leaves some out. The profile shows approximately 38,000 clones, around 90% of them singletons. The sequencing sample was made of peripheral blood. The receptors derive from a man in his sixties with COVID-19, enrolled during active disease. Each CDR3 is given with its conserved first and last residue. Each record gives: V gene, D gene, J gene, clone size, CDR3 protein, CDR3 DNA. D genes are given only for firm matches. Size values are once, few and many counts, or a class for expanded clones, and some rows have none.

>TRBV18|NA|TRBJ2-2|NA
CASSHGTLSTGELFF
TGTGCCAGCTCCCATGGGACTTTAAGCACCGGGGAGCTGTTTTTT
>TRBV3-1/TRBV3-2|NA|TRBJ2-6|NA
CASSQEAPGANVLTF
TGTGCCAGCAGCCAAGAAGCACCAGGGGCCAACGTCCTGACTTTC
>TRBV4-3|TRBD1|TRBJ2-7|NA
CASSHYPSETGLYEQYF
TGCGCCAGCAGCCACTATCCTTCCGAGACAGGGCTCTACGAGCAGTACTTC
>TRBV19|TRBD1|TRBJ1-1|NA
CASSTTGTGGSEAFF
TGTGCCAGTAGTACAACCGGGACAGGGGGCTCTGAAGCTTTCTTT
>TRBV2|NA|TRBJ2-7|NA
CASSEGHNYEQYF
TGTGCCAGCAGTGAAGGACACAACTACGAGCAGTACTTC
>TRBV4-3|NA|TRBJ1-5|once
CASSQESGGWGNQPQHF
TGCGCCAGCAGCCAAGAATCGGGGGGCTGGGGCAATCAGCCCCAGCATTTT
>TRBV11-2|NA|TRBJ1-2|NA
CASSPGRGRNYGYTF
TGTGCCAGCAGCCCTGGTAGAGGGAGGAACTATGGCTACACCTTC
>TRBV30|TRBD2|TRBJ2-3|NA
CAWSPGLAGGPGGADTQYF
TGTGCCTGGAGTCCCGGACTAGCGGGAGGGCCGGGGGGCGCAGATACGCAGTATTTT
>TRBV28|TRBD2|TRBJ2-3|NA
CASSSRGGRAADTQYF
TGTGCCAGCAGTTCCCGGGGCGGGAGGGCAGCAGATACGCAGTATTTT
>TRBV12-3/TRBV12-4|NA|TRBJ1-2|NA
CASSLARQNGYTF
TGTGCCAGCAGTTTAGCGAGACAGAATGGCTACACCTTC
>TRBV24-1|NA|TRBJ2-7|once
CATSDPQRSPYEQYF
TGTGCCACCAGTGATCCACAGCGGAGTCCCTACGAGCAGTACTTC
>TRBV28|TRBD1|TRBJ1-5|NA
CASSLNSGTGSNNQPQHF
TGTGCCAGCAGTTTAAACTCAGGGACAGGGTCGAACAATCAGCCCCAGCATTTT
>TRBV4-1|TRBD1|TRBJ1-2|NA
CASSQDLGGYYGYTF
TGCGCCAGCAGCCAAGATCTAGGGGGCTACTATGGCTACACCTTC
>TRBV7-3|NA|TRBJ2-1|NA
CASSLGGGSYNEQFF
TGTGCCAGCAGCCTGGGAGGAGGTTCCTACAATGAGCAGTTCTTC
>TRBV19|TRBD2|TRBJ2-3|NA
CASSTSGDHTDTQYF
TGTGCCAGTAGTACGAGCGGGGATCACACAGATACGCAGTATTTT